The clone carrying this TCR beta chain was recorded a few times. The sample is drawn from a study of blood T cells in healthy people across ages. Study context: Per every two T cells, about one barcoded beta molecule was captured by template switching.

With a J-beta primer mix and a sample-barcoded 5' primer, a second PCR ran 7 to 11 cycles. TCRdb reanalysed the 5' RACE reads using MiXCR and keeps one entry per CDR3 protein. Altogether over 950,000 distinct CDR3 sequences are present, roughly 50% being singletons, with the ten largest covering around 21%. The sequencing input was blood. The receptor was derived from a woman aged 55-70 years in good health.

The DNA for the CDR3 is TGTGCCAGCAGCCCCGGGACTAGCGGGAGGCACCTCACAGATACGCAGTATTTT. It specifies CASSPGTSGRHLTDTQYF. The V and J genes are TRBV6-2 or TRBV6-3 and TRBJ2-3; 15 bases line up with TRBD2. V lost 6 bases to trimming and J lost 2 bases; unmatched junction nucleotides: 9. The CDR3 has 18 amino acids. CDR1 and CDR2 (germline): MNHEY, SVGEGT.